Listed here are 30 T cell receptor beta chains from one sample, sequenced in a study of T cells in Graves' hyperthyroidism and ophthalmopathy (dated by TCRdb to the late 2010s). The library was produced with multiplex PCR. The data were produced on an Illumina HiSeq 2000. TCR beta CDR3 regions were amplified from RNA transcripts. The TCR CDR3 was subjected to a first round of RT-PCR using the HTBI primer set and the Qiagen OneStep RT-PCR kit. TCRdb trimmed the raw reads at Q25, called clones with MiXCR and kept productive beta chains. Rows are unified per CDR3 protein, each entry keeping the most common DNA and genes. The sample contains about 600,000 distinct CDR3 sequences, around 13% of them found a single time. The ten largest account for about 12% of the sample. Material for sequencing was blood. The receptors shown here come from a woman between 50 and 59 years old with Graves' ophthalmopathy.

The chain recombines TRBV12-5 with TRBJ1-4; 8 bases fit TRBD1. Germline CDR1 and CDR2: LGHNT and FRNRAP. CDR3 length equals 19 residues. V lost 0 bases and J lost 0; bases outside the gene matches: 9. The CDR3 sequence is CASGLVTQRQGTTNEKLFF. CDR3 bases: TGTGCTAGTGGTTTGGTAACCCAAAGACAGGGGACAACTAATGAAAAACTGTTTTTT. Full variable domain (missing parts from reference TRBV12-5 and TRBJ1-4): DARVTQTPRHKVTEMGQEVTMRCQPILGHNTVFWYRQTMMQGLELLAYFRNRAPLDDSGMPKDRFSAEMPDATLATLKIQPSEPRDSAVYFCASGLVTQRQGTTNEKLFFGSGTQLSVL.

This clonotype was observed at least ten times. The chain employs TRBV7-2 and TRBJ2-6; no firm D call. The CDR3 consists of 14 residues. Trimming removed 4 bases from V and 2 bases from J, with 6 bases in between. CDR1 is SGHTA and CDR2 is FQGNSA in the germline V gene. CDR3 DNA sequence: TGTGCCAGCAGCTATTGGCCTGGGGCCAACGTCCTGACTTTC. The encoded protein is CASSYWPGANVLTF.

This clonotype was seen at least ten times. This chain joins TRBV3-1 and TRBJ2-7; no reliable D call. From germline, CDR1 is LGHDT and CDR2 YNNKEL (reference sequence). This CDR3 is 12 amino acids long. Trimming removed 0 bases from V and 5 bases from J, with 5 bases in between. The CDR3 DNA reads TGTGCCAGCAGCCAAGATTGGCACGAGCAGTACTTC. Amino acid sequence: CASSQDWHEQYF.

As to this clonotype: A much larger clone differs by one base, so this may be a read error. The chain is built from TRBV29-1 and TRBJ1-2; 7 bases match TRBD1. The CDR3 contains 15 residues. Germline V gives CDR1 SQVTM, CDR2 ANQGSEA. DNA for the CDR3: TGCAGCGTTGAATTGGTTGGACAGGCGCTTTATGACTACACCTTC. This codes for CSVELVGQALYDYTF.

This clonotype was seen repeatedly, ten times or more. The rearrangement uses TRBV6-1 and TRBJ2-7, with 8 bases fitting TRBD1. J lost 4 bases, V lost 7 bases, and 12 bases had no gene match. Germline CDR1 is MNHNS and CDR2 is SASEGT. The CDR3 spans 15 residues. The CDR3 here is CASTKPRTGSYEQYF. As DNA, the CDR3 is TGTGCCAGCACCAAACCTAGGACAGGGTCTTACGAGCAGTACTTC.

This clonotype came up many times. The CDR3 sequence: CASSYPFYEQYF. Written as DNA, the CDR3 is TGTGCCAGCAGTTACCCCTTCTACGAGCAGTACTTC. The V gene is TRBV6-2 or TRBV6-3, the J gene TRBJ2-7; D remains ambiguous. The V end was cut by 2 bases, the J end by 3 bases, with 5 bases between. Per germline, CDR1 MNHEY and CDR2 SVGEGT. The CDR3 runs to 12 residues.

This sequence joins TRBV18 and TRBJ1-2; TRBD1 aligns across 7 bases. The CDR3 consists of 15 residues. V dropped 0 bases and J dropped 2; count of bases not matched to a gene: 3. Germline V gene lookup returns CDR1 KGHSH and CDR2 LQKENI. This chain's CDR3 is CASSPPGGQNYGYTF. CDR3 nucleotide sequence: TGTGCCAGCTCACCACCTGGGGGACAGAACTATGGCTACACCTTC.

The V call is TRBV20-1, the J call TRBJ1-3, with no clear D. Per the germline V gene, CDR1 is DFQATT and CDR2 is SNEGSKA (reference sequence). V gave up 2 bases and J gave up 3 bases, with 5 bases separating them. The CDR3 totals 12 residues. The CDR3 DNA reads as TGCAGTGCTAGAACTGTTGGAAACACCATATATTTT. It encodes CSARTVGNTIYF.

The table lists this clonotype with many counts. This sequence joins TRBV28 and TRBJ1-1; D is uncertain. Germline CDR1 and CDR2: MDHEN and SYDVKM. This CDR3 has 19 residues. Trimming removed 0 bases at V and 2 bases at J, with 22 bases between. The chain's CDR3 is CASSLWARKLPSGNTEAFF. In DNA, the CDR3 is TGTGCCAGCAGTTTATGGGCGAGAAAACTACCCAGCGGAAACACTGAAGCTTTCTTT.

This clonotype has a count of ten or more. The chain recombines TRBV20-1 with TRBJ2-1, with TRBD2 matching over 9 bases. With V trimmed by 0 bases and J by 7 bases, 13 bases remained unmatched. There are 17 residues in the CDR3. CDR1 DFQATT and CDR2 SNEGSKA come from the germline V gene (reference sequence). CDR3: CSAREGASGRFGNEQFF. The CDR3 region has the DNA TGCAGTGCTAGAGAGGGAGCGAGCGGGAGGTTCGGTAATGAGCAGTTCTTC.

This clonotype was counted many times. The rearrangement links TRBV5-1 to TRBJ2-1; TRBD1 might be the D (6 bases). V shed 0 bases and J shed 9 bases, with 13 bases lying between them. This CDR3 region has 14 residues. Looked up from germline, CDR1 is SGHRS and CDR2 is YFSETQ. In DNA, the CDR3 is TGCGCCAGCAGCTTGGGAAAACAGGGTCTTGAGCAGTTCTTC. Encoded protein: CASSLGKQGLEQFF.

The sample holds a few counts of this clonotype. The CDR3 bases are TGTGCCAGCAGCCGAGGGACAGGGCTCGGGGAGCTGTTTTTT. As protein: CASSRGTGLGELFF. The V gene is TRBV12-3 or TRBV12-4, the J gene TRBJ2-2, with TRBD1 identical over 9 bases. V trimming: 6 bases; J trimming: 7 bases; junction bases outside the gene matches: 6. The CDR3 is made up of 14 amino acids.

The V and J genes are TRBV28 and TRBJ2-7; 10 nucleotides match TRBD2. Germline V gene sequence: CDR1 MDHEN, CDR2 SYDVKM. The V segment lost 6 bases and the J segment 3 bases; nucleotides outside the gene matches: 14. The CDR3 is 17 amino acids. The CDR3 here is CASRRSRGLAGVYEQYF. Here the CDR3 DNA reads TGTGCCAGCAGGCGGAGTAGGGGGCTAGCGGGAGTCTACGAGCAGTACTTC.

The rearrangement links TRBV5-6 to TRBJ2-7; 9 bases are shared with TRBD2. The V segment lost 1 base and the J segment 2 bases; nucleotides outside the gene matches: 4. In germline, CDR1 is SGHDT, CDR2 YYEEEE. CDR3 length: 15 residues. The CDR3 protein is CASSLWLAGTYEQYF. The CDR3 DNA reads as TGTGCCAGCAGCTTGTGGCTAGCGGGAACCTACGAGCAGTACTTC.

The V call is TRBV13, the J call TRBJ2-1; D is uncertain. Germline lookup yields CDR1 PRHDT and CDR2 FYEKMQ (reference sequence). The CDR3 is made up of 15 amino acids. The germline V and J ends were trimmed by 5 bases and 4 bases, with 15 bases remaining between them. CDR3 region: CASSPSRLSYNEQFF. CDR3 coding DNA: TGTGCCAGCAGCCCATCTCGGCTTTCTTACAATGAGCAGTTCTTC.

The table lists this clonotype with many counts. The genes are TRBV9 and TRBJ1-1; no definite D call. The CDR3 length is 14 residues. From germline, CDR1 is SGDLS and CDR2 YYNGEE. The V and J ends lost 3 bases and 1 base respectively, with 10 bases between them. DNA for the CDR3: TGTGCCAGCAGCGCAGGACGGGGGAACACTGAAGCTTTCTTT. Residues: CASSAGRGNTEAFF.

The chain carries TRBV6-1 and TRBJ1-6; D is unclear. V was clipped by 6 bases and J by 8 bases, with 17 bases between them. This CDR3 has 15 amino acids. CDR1 MNHNS and CDR2 SASEGT come from the germline V gene. The CDR3 bases are TGTGCCAGCAGACTGCTCCGGGATCGTGATTCACCCCTCCACTTT. Amino acid sequence: CASRLLRDRDSPLHF.

In this sample, this clonotype turned up a few times. The rearrangement links TRBV28 to TRBJ1-5, with unresolved D. V gave up 4 bases and J gave up 5 bases, with 6 bases separating them. The CDR3 totals 12 residues. Germline CDR1 reads MDHEN; CDR2 reads SYDVKM. The CDR3 nucleotides are TGTGCCAGCAGTTGGGGATATCAGCCCCAGCATTTT. It is translated as CASSWGYQPQHF.

This clonotype was seen repeatedly, ten times or more. V usage is TRBV19 and J usage is TRBJ2-2; TRBD2 aligns across 13 bases. Germline CDR1 reads LNHDA; CDR2 reads SQIVND (reference sequence). The CDR3 has 17 residues. The trim removed 1 base at V and 5 bases at J, leaving 4 bases unmatched. The DNA of the CDR3 is TGTGCCAGTAGTATAGGACTAGCGGGAGGATCTACCGGGGAGCTGTTTTTT. Protein: CASSIGLAGGSTGELFF.

The V call is TRBV20-1, the J call TRBJ2-1; 15 bases match TRBD2. The trim removed 3 bases at V and 0 bases at J, leaving 15 bases unmatched. Germline V gene lookup returns CDR1 DFQATT and CDR2 SNEGSKA (reference sequence). The CDR3 is 21 amino acids. The CDR3 DNA reads as TGCAGTGCTAGTGGACAGGGTGCAGGACTAGCGGGAGGGTCCTCCTACAATGAGCAGTTCTTC. Translation gives CSASGQGAGLAGGSSYNEQFF.

This clonotype was seen once. The genes are TRBV5-1 and TRBJ2-4, with 7 bases that match TRBD1. The V gene end was trimmed by 3 bases and the J gene end by 2 bases; junction bases not matched to a gene: 2. The CDR3 is 14 amino acids. Germline assignment: CDR1 SGHRS and CDR2 YFSETQ. CDR3 nucleotide sequence: TGCGCCAGCAGCTGGGGACAGTCCAAAAACATTCAGTACTTC. It encodes CASSWGQSKNIQYF.

V usage is TRBV25-1 and J usage is TRBJ1-4, with D unclear. V gave up 4 bases and J gave up 8 bases, with 14 bases separating them. The CDR3 contains 14 residues. Germline CDR1 and CDR2: MGHDK and SYGVNS. The CDR3, as DNA: TGTGCCAGCAGTGGCGGGTTTGGTGGGGAAAAACTGTTTTTT. This gives the protein CASSGGFGGEKLFF. Full variable domain (remainder filled in from reference TRBV25-1 and TRBJ1-4): EADIYQTPRYLVIGTGKKITLECSQTMGHDKMYWYQQDPGMELHLIHYSYGVNSTEKGDLSSESTVSRIRTEHFPLTLESARPSHTSQYLCASSGGFGGEKLFFGSGTQLSVL.

The V gene is TRBV7-2, the J gene TRBJ2-1; D not certain. CDR3 length: 13 residues. Germline V gene data show CDR1 as SGHTA and CDR2 as FQGNSA. Trimming removed 1 base from V and 4 bases from J, with 5 bases in between. CDR3 sequence (DNA): TGTGCCAGCAGCTTAGTACAGTACAATGAGCAGTTCTTC. Translating gives CASSLVQYNEQFF.

This clonotype was picked up many times. V and J are TRBV20-1 and TRBJ2-1; D is uncertain. Trimming left V 6 bases short and J 6 bases short, with 12 bases between. The CDR3 consists of 12 residues. Germline V gene data show CDR1 as DFQATT and CDR2 as SNEGSKA (reference sequence). CDR3: CSAPNSRNEQFF. As DNA, the CDR3 is TGCAGTGCCCCCAACAGCCGCAATGAGCAGTTCTTC.

This chain links TRBV6-5 with TRBJ2-7; D is ambiguous. The germline V gene encodes CDR1 MNHEY and CDR2 SVGAGI. There are 15 residues in the CDR3. V lost 0 bases and J lost 3, with 12 bases in between. CDR3 DNA: TGTGCCAGCAGTTACTCGTACGTGCAGAACTACGAGCAGTACTTC. This encodes CASSYSYVQNYEQYF.

V and J are TRBV6-1 and TRBJ2-3; perhaps TRBD1 as D (5 bases). Germline values: CDR1 MNHNS, CDR2 SASEGT. The CDR3 totals 16 residues. The V gene lost 8 bases and the J gene lost 2 bases, with 20 bases spanning the gap. The CDR3 DNA reads TGTGCCAGCTCAAGGAGTAGGACAATTGCCACAGATACGCAGTATTTT. It codes for CASSRSRTIATDTQYF.

Many counts were recorded for this clonotype. For the CDR3, the DNA is TGTGCCAGCTCACCCGCCCTTCCGGCACAGGTAAACACTGAAGCTTTCTTT. Protein sequence: CASSPALPAQVNTEAFF. The rearrangement links TRBV18 to TRBJ1-1; possibly TRBD1 for D (5 bases). Trimming shortened V by 3 bases and J by 2 bases, and 19 bases separated the two germline ends. The CDR3 is 17 residues long. The V gene's germline CDR1 is KGHSH and CDR2 LQKENI.

In its sample, this clonotype was seen many times. The chain combines TRBV7-3 with TRBJ2-1; 10 positions agree with TRBD2. This CDR3 is 16 amino acids long. Losses at the gene ends were 3 bases for V and 8 bases for J; bases not matched to a gene: 10. The germline gives CDR1 SGHTA, CDR2 FQGTGA. The CDR3 spells CASSFSAASGRDEQFF. CDR3 DNA sequence: TGTGCCAGCAGCTTTTCCGCTGCTAGCGGGAGAGATGAGCAGTTCTTC.

In its sample, this clonotype was seen many times. The chain has TRBV7-9 and TRBJ2-7, with D hard to call. In germline, CDR1 is SEHNR, CDR2 FQNEAQ (reference sequence). This CDR3 region has 11 residues. Trimming shortened V by 4 bases and J by 7 bases, and 8 bases separated the two germline ends. The CDR3 is CASSWAREQYF. The CDR3 coding sequence is TGTGCCAGCAGCTGGGCTAGGGAGCAGTACTTC. The full variable domain, rest sourced from reference TRBV7-9 and TRBJ2-7, is DTGVSQNPRHKITKRGQNVTFRCDPISEHNRLYWYRQTLGQGPEFLTYFQNEAQLEKSRLLSDRFSAERPKGSFSTLEIQRTEQGDSAMYLCASSWAREQYFGPGTRLTVT.

This clonotype was counted many times. J is TRBJ2-2 and V is TRBV11-2; 7 bases are a match to TRBD1. The CDR3 has 17 residues. Germline V gives CDR1 SGHAT, CDR2 FQNNGV. The V and J ends lost 5 bases and 0 bases, in that order; junction bases with no gene match: 9. The CDR3 is CASSPSRDRANTGELFF. The CDR3 bases are TGTGCCAGCAGCCCGAGCCGAGACAGGGCGAACACCGGGGAGCTGTTTTTT.